Reported below is one T cell receptor beta chain. The antigen is not known. Assay used: immunoSEQ multiplex PCR; TCRdb lists only in-frame clones, some missing. The repertoire holds approximately 92,000 clones, with 68% as singletons. This CDR3 contains 14 residues. Germline V CDR1 and CDR2: LGHNA, YNFKEQ. Trimming pared 8 bases from V and 3 bases from J, leaving 16 bases between. The data were taken from a study of shared clonotypes between healthy human individuals. Study in general: Each donor contributed plates that comprised three CD4 naive, three CD4 memory, two CD8 naive and one CD8 memory.

General study results and limits: Generation probabilities of non-shared clonotypes were lower (relative to those shared by all four donors). An expected dependence of interdonor clonotype sharing on sequencing depth was noted.

This sequence joins TRBV4-2 and TRBJ1-1, with D possibly matching TRBD1 (6 bases). The sequenced sample was memory CD8+ T cells sorted from blood. Subset here: CD45RO+ cells pooled with CCR7-negative TemRA cells. The clonotype was recovered from a man under 40 in good health. In DNA form, the CDR3 reads TGTGCCAGCTCCTCCGAGAGGGGGGACACTGAAGCTTTCTTT. Amino acids: CASSSERGDTEAFF.